These 29 T cell receptor beta chains came from one sample sequenced in a study of shared clonotypes between healthy human individuals. The method was immunoSEQ multiplex PCR; TCRdb's version includes in-frame clones alone and lacks a portion of them. Of roughly 1,500,000 clones listed, about 98.5% are singletons. The material sequenced was naive CD4+ T cells sorted from blood. Subset: CD45RA+ positively selected. The source is a young man in good health.

The J gene is TRBJ2-1, the V gene TRBV5-4; 8 nucleotides match TRBD2. This CDR3 spans 15 amino acids. V was clipped by 0 bases and J by 5 bases; unmatched bases: 4. CDR1 is SGHNT, CDR2 YYREEE, per germline (reference sequence). Written as DNA, the CDR3 is TGTGCCAGCAGCTTGGTACTAGCGGAAAACAATGAGCAGTTCTTC. It specifies CASSLVLAENNEQFF. The whole variable domain, filled in from reference TRBV5-4 and TRBJ2-1, reads ETGVTQSPTHLIKTRGQQVTLRCSSQSGHNTVSWYQQALGQGPQFIFQYYREEENGRGNFPPRFSGLQFPNYSSELNVNALELDDSALYLCASSLVLAENNEQFFGPGTRLTVL.

The chain joins TRBV5-4 to TRBJ2-3; 8 bases match TRBD2. The CDR3 covers 16 residues. The germline CDR1 and CDR2 sequences are SGHNT and YYREEE (reference sequence). The junction had 12 bases not matched to a gene; V was cut back by 7 bases and J by 2 bases. The CDR3 nucleotides read TGTGCCAGCGGCACGAAGCGGGAGACCTACACAGATACGCAGTATTTT. It translates to CASGTKRETYTDTQYF.

This chain links TRBV5-1 with TRBJ2-4; tentatively, D is TRBD2 (5 bases). Deletions cut 0 bases from V and 7 bases from J, with 23 bases between. The CDR3 loop spans 18 amino acids. Germline CDR1 is SGHRS and CDR2 is YFSETQ. CDR3: CASSLEVPGTMRENIQYF. CDR3 DNA: TGCGCCAGCAGCTTGGAAGTACCGGGAACAATGAGAGAGAACATTCAGTACTTC.

The chain employs TRBV7-8 and TRBJ2-1; 14 bases match TRBD2. This CDR3 region has 18 residues. With V trimmed by 4 bases and J by 1 base, 6 bases remained unmatched. CDR1 SGHVS and CDR2 FQNEAQ come from the germline V gene. The CDR3 DNA follows: TGTGCCAGCAGCTCCGGGACTAGCGGGAGAAGATCCTACAATGAGCAGTTCTTC. Translated: CASSSGTSGRRSYNEQFF.

The gene calls are TRBV7-8 and TRBJ1-2, with TRBD1 matching 11 bases. The CDR3 has 16 amino acids. The germline V gene has CDR1 SGHVS and CDR2 FQNEAQ. V was pared by 5 bases and J by 7 bases, with 12 bases of the junction left unmatched. The CDR3, as DNA: TGTGCCAGCAGCCCGAGGGACAGGGGGAGGACTGTTGGCTACACCTTC. This sequence encodes CASSPRDRGRTVGYTF.

The V gene is TRBV7-6, the J gene TRBJ2-1, with 13 nucleotides matching TRBD2. This CDR3 has 14 amino acids. V gave up 8 bases and J gave up 9 bases; unmatched junction bases: 7. CDR1 and CDR2 from the germline V gene are SGHVS and FNYEAQ. In DNA, the CDR3 is TGTGCCAGCGGAGGACTAGCGGGAGTTGGTGAGCAGTTCTTC. Residues: CASGGLAGVGEQFF.

The chain has TRBV5-6 and TRBJ2-1; D ambiguous. Trimming shortened V by 1 base and J by 6 bases, and 14 bases separated the two germline ends. The CDR3 loop spans 15 amino acids. The germline gives CDR1 SGHDT, CDR2 YYEEEE. This CDR3 reads CASSLLIVVFNEQFF. DNA of the CDR3: TGTGCCAGCAGCTTGTTAATAGTGGTTTTCAATGAGCAGTTCTTC.

The chain joins TRBV19 to TRBJ2-1, with TRBD2 identical over 14 bases. V was clipped by 0 bases and J by 3 bases; unmatched bases: 7. The CDR3 runs to 19 residues. Germline assignment: CDR1 LNHDA and CDR2 SQIVND (reference sequence). Here the CDR3 reads CASSIDKTSGRALYNEQFF. The CDR3 DNA follows: TGTGCCAGTAGTATAGATAAGACTAGCGGGAGGGCACTCTACAATGAGCAGTTCTTC.

The V call is TRBV4-1, the J call TRBJ1-2; D gene uncertain. Germline V gene sequence: CDR1 MGHRA, CDR2 YSYEKL. This CDR3 comprises 16 residues. Trimming removed 3 bases from V and 0 bases from J, with 14 bases in between. For the CDR3, the DNA is TGCGCCAGCAGCCATCCCGCCCGTGGTTCTAACTATGGCTACACCTTC. Translation gives CASSHPARGSNYGYTF.

This chain joins TRBV5-1 and TRBJ2-2; TRBD2 matches 9 bases. The V and J ends lost 4 bases and 6 bases, in that order; junction bases with no gene match: 7. Germline V CDR1 and CDR2: SGHRS, YFSETQ. The CDR3 extends over 15 amino acids. The CDR3 sequence is CASSRGLAPPGELFF. CDR3 bases: TGCGCCAGCAGCCGGGGACTAGCCCCGCCCGGGGAGCTGTTTTTT.

The chain is built from TRBV27 and TRBJ1-5; D unresolved. This CDR3 has 13 amino acids. The ends were cut back, 3 bases at V and 5 bases at J, with 8 bases in the middle. The germline V gene encodes CDR1 MNHEY and CDR2 SMNVEV (reference sequence). CDR3 sequence: CASSFTADQPQHF. The CDR3 nucleotides read TGTGCCAGCAGTTTCACGGCTGATCAGCCCCAGCATTTT.

This chain joins TRBV5-4 and TRBJ2-1; 11 bases are a match to TRBD2. The germline V gene encodes CDR1 SGHNT and CDR2 YYREEE (reference sequence). The CDR3 has 17 residues. The V segment lost 5 bases and the J segment 7 bases; nucleotides outside the gene matches: 14. The CDR3 coding sequence is TGTGCCAGCAGACCGCGGTTAGCGGGAGGGCCTCTAAATGAGCAGTTCTTC. Translation gives CASRPRLAGGPLNEQFF.

This chain uses TRBV7-3 with TRBJ1-1, with a weak D call TRBD1 (6 bases). The CDR3 runs to 18 residues. The germline gives CDR1 SGHTA, CDR2 FQGTGA. Trimming stripped 5 bases from V and 0 bases from J, with 22 bases between. The CDR3 DNA is TGTGCCAGCAGCCGTATATCCAACAGGGCACCCATGAACACTGAAGCTTTCTTT. This gives the protein CASSRISNRAPMNTEAFF.

The chain has TRBV7-9 and TRBJ1-1, with 10 bases fitting TRBD1. The CDR3 is 13 amino acids. J lost 6 bases, V lost 4 bases, and 2 bases had no gene match. Germline values: CDR1 SEHNR, CDR2 FQNEAQ (reference sequence). DNA of the CDR3: TGTGCCAGCAGCTCGGGACAGGGGTCTGAAGCTTTCTTT. Protein: CASSSGQGSEAFF.

This chain links TRBV10-3 with TRBJ1-2; D possibly corresponds to TRBD1 (5 bases). Deletions cut 7 bases from V and 6 bases from J, with 15 bases between. The V gene's germline CDR1 is ENHRY and CDR2 SYGVKD. The CDR3 contains 13 residues. CDR3 residues: CAITPRLGDGYTF. The CDR3 DNA reads as TGTGCCATCACCCCTCGGTTAGGGGATGGCTACACCTTC.

The chain recombines TRBV27 with TRBJ1-5; 11 positions match TRBD1. J was trimmed by 4 bases and V by 4 bases; bases with no gene match: 3. The CDR3 totals 15 residues. Germline V CDR1 and CDR2: MNHEY, SMNVEV (reference sequence). CDR3 DNA sequence: TGTGCCAGCAGTTCTGGACAGGGGGCTAATCAGCCCCAGCATTTT. This codes for CASSSGQGANQPQHF.

This clone was found once. The chain recombines TRBV15 with TRBJ2-2, with D possibly being TRBD2 (5 bases). Trimming removed 0 bases at V and 3 bases at J, with 11 bases between. CDR1 and CDR2 from the germline V gene are LNHNV and YYDKDF (reference sequence). CDR3 length equals 16 residues. The CDR3 loop reads CATSREHWTHTGELFF. The CDR3, as DNA: TGTGCCACCAGCAGAGAGCATTGGACTCACACCGGGGAGCTGTTTTTT.

The rearrangement uses TRBV11-2 and TRBJ2-1; a weak D match, TRBD2 (6 bases). There are 16 residues in the CDR3. The ends were cut back, 5 bases at V and 12 bases at J, with 26 bases in the middle. The germline CDR1 and CDR2 sequences are SGHAT and FQNNGV. The CDR3: CASSPQPPGVVYGQFF. The CDR3 DNA reads TGTGCCAGCAGCCCACAACCCCCGGGGGTGGTATACGGGCAGTTCTTC.

The genes are TRBV6-1 and TRBJ1-2, with 7 bases matching TRBD1. This CDR3 spans 17 amino acids. The junction had 13 bases not matched to a gene; V was cut back by 2 bases and J by 4 bases. The germline CDR1 and CDR2 sequences are MNHNS and SASEGT. DNA of the CDR3: TGTGCCAGCAGTGAATCTGGTTTTGTGGGACAGCTCTATGGCTACACCTTC. Its protein is CASSESGFVGQLYGYTF.

This chain connects TRBV29-1 to TRBJ2-3, with D unclear. The V end was cut by 4 bases, the J end by 2 bases, with 10 bases between. CDR3 length: 13 amino acids. In germline, CDR1 is SQVTM, CDR2 ANQGSEA. The CDR3 region has the DNA TGCAGCGTTGGGCAGGAGTACACAGATACGCAGTATTTT. As protein: CSVGQEYTDTQYF.

The rearrangement links TRBV30 to TRBJ2-7; D unresolved. The CDR3 covers 14 residues. The V gene's germline CDR1 is GTSNPN and CDR2 SVGIG (reference sequence). Trimming removed 4 bases at V and 0 bases at J, with 13 bases between. CDR3 residues: CAWTVDSFSYEQYF. The CDR3 DNA is TGTGCCTGGACAGTAGACTCTTTCTCCTACGAGCAGTACTTC.

V gene TRBV19 combines with J gene TRBJ2-7; unclear D gene. Between the trimmed V and J ends, which lost 0 bases and 1 base, there was a span of 13 bases. Germline-derived CDR1 and CDR2 are LNHDA and SQIVND (reference sequence). The CDR3 has 16 amino acids. The DNA of the CDR3 is TGTGCCAGTAGTATAGATGGAGTCCGAGGATCCTACGAGCAGTACTTC. Translating it yields CASSIDGVRGSYEQYF.

The chain links TRBV27 to TRBJ1-2; 7 bases are shared with TRBD1. Germline V lookup: CDR1 MNHEY, CDR2 SMNVEV (reference sequence). The CDR3 runs 14 residues. Germline trimming cut 7 bases from V and 8 bases from J; bases unmatched to any gene: 13. This chain's CDR3 is CASTTSRGRWGYTF. CDR3 sequence (DNA): TGTGCCAGCACTACCTCCAGGGGGAGGTGGGGCTACACCTTC.

The chain uses TRBV21-1 and TRBJ2-1; the DNA was not compared with TRBD1, the D call given in the table. TRBV21-1 is described as a pseudogene. The CDR3 has 17 residues. For the CDR3, the DNA is TGTGCCAGCAGCAAAGAGGGGGCGGGTAGCTCCTACAATGAGCAGTTCTTC. Translated: CASSKEGAGSSYNEQFF.

The chain couples TRBV9 to TRBJ2-5; 15 bases agree with TRBD2. This CDR3 region has 18 residues. Germline CDR1 is SGDLS and CDR2 is YYNGEE. The V and J ends lost 2 bases and 4 bases, in that order; junction bases with no gene match: 9. CDR3 DNA: TGTGCCAGCAGCGTTGGCCTAGGGACTAGCGGGAGGACAGAGACCCAGTACTTC. This gives the protein CASSVGLGTSGRTETQYF.

The chain recombines TRBV19 with TRBJ1-5; TRBD1 agrees at 7 bases. After removal of 7 bases from V and 3 bases from J, the junction contained 15 bases not matched to a gene. From germline, CDR1 is LNHDA and CDR2 SQIVND (reference sequence). This CDR3 comprises 17 residues. This CDR3 is CASNPNRGQPNNQPQHF. The CDR3 coding sequence is TGTGCCAGTAACCCAAACAGGGGACAACCCAACAATCAGCCCCAGCATTTT.

For this clone: The identical CDR3 is also encoded by other nucleotide sequences in the sample. The V call is TRBV9, the J call TRBJ1-1, with D possibly TRBD1 on 5 matching bases. Trimming pared 2 bases from V and 1 base from J, leaving 9 bases between. There are 14 residues in the CDR3. The V gene's germline CDR1 is SGDLS and CDR2 YYNGEE. CDR3 loop: CASSVGTENTEAFF. Written as DNA, the CDR3 is TGTGCCAGCAGCGTGGGGACGGAGAACACTGAAGCTTTCTTT.

The chain has TRBV19 and TRBJ2-5; 8 nucleotides match TRBD2. The CDR3 runs to 16 residues. From germline, CDR1 is LNHDA and CDR2 SQIVND (reference sequence). V was clipped by 2 bases and J by 4 bases; unmatched bases: 9. The CDR3 nucleotides read TGTGCCAGTAGTATACCAGGGACTAGGGGTGTAGAGACCCAGTACTTC. Its translation: CASSIPGTRGVETQYF.

The V call is TRBV2, the J call TRBJ2-2; 10 bases are shared with TRBD2. CDR1 and CDR2 from the germline V gene are SNHLY and FYNNEI. The V and J ends lost 6 bases and 4 bases, in that order; junction bases with no gene match: 8. The CDR3 totals 16 residues. In nucleotides, the CDR3 is TGTGCCAGCAGGAGGGGGGGACTAGCGAGCACCGGGGAGCTGTTTTTT. Protein: CASRRGGLASTGELFF.